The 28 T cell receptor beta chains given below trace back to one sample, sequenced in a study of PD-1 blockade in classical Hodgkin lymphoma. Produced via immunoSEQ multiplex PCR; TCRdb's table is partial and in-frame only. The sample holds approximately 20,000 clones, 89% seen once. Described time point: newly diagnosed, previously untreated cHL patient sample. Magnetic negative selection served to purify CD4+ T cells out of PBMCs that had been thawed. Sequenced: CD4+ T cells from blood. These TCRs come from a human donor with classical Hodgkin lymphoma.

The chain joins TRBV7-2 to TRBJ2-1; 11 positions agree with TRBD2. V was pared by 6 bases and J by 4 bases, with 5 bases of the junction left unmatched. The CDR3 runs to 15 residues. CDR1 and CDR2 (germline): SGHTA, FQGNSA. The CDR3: CASSRSGGVYNEQFF. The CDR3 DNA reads TGTGCCAGCAGTCGTAGCGGGGGGGTATACAATGAGCAGTTCTTC.

For the CDR3, the DNA is TGTGCTAGTGGTTTGGTACTAACAGGCCAAGCCTACGAGCAGTACTTC. Its protein product is CASGLVLTGQAYEQYF. The chain joins TRBV12-5 to TRBJ2-7; tentative D call: TRBD1 (5 bases). V lost 0 bases and J 2 bases, leaving 14 bases between the germline ends. CDR3 length: 16 amino acids. From germline, CDR1 is LGHNT and CDR2 FRNRAP.

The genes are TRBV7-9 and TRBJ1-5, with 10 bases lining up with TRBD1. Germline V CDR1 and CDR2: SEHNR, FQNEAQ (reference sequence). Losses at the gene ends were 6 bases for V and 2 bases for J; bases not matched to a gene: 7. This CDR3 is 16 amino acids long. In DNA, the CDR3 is TGTGCCAGCAGTCAGACAGGGGGCTTAGGCAATCAGCCCCAGCATTTT. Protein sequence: CASSQTGGLGNQPQHF.

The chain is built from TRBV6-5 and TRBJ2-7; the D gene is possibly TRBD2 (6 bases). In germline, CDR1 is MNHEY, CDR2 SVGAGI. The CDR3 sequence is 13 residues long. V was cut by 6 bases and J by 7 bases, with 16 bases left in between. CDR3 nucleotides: TGTGCCAGCAGGGGAGGCGGCCCTACGGAGCAGTACTTC. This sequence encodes CASRGGGPTEQYF.

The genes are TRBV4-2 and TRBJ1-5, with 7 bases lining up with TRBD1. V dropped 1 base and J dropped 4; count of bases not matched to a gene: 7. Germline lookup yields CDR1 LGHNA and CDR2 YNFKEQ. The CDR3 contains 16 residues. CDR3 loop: CASSQVRTGLNQPQHF. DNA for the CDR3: TGTGCCAGCAGCCAAGTACGGACAGGACTTAATCAGCCCCAGCATTTT.

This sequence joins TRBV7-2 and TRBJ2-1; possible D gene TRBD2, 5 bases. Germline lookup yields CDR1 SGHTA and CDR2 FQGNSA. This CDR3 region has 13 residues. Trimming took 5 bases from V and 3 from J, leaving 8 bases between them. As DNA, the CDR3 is TGTGCCAGCAGCCTAGGACTCTACAATGAGCAGTTCTTC. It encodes CASSLGLYNEQFF.

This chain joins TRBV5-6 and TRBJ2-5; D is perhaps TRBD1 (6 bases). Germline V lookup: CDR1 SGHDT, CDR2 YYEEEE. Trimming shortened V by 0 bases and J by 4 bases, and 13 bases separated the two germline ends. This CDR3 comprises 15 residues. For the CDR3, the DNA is TGTGCCAGCAGCTTGGTCGGAACAGGGATAGAGACCCAGTACTTC. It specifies CASSLVGTGIETQYF.

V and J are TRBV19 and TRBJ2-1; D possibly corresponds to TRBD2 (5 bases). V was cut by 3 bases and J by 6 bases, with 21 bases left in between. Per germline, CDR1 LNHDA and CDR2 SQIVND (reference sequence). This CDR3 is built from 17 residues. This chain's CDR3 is CASSIFGSNLGGNEQFF. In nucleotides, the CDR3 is TGTGCCAGTAGTATTTTTGGGAGCAACTTAGGAGGCAATGAGCAGTTCTTC. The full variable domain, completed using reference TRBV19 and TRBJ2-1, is DGGITQSPKYLFRKEGQNVTLSCEQNLNHDAMYWYRQDPGQGLRLIYYSQIVNDFQKGDIAEGYSVSREKKESFPLTVTSAQKNPTAFYLCASSIFGSNLGGNEQFFGPGTRLTVL.

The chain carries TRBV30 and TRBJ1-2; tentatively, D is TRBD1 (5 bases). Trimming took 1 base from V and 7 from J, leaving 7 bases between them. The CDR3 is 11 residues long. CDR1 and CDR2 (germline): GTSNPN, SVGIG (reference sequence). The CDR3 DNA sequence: TGTGCCTGGAGTGAGGGGTTTGGCTACACCTTC. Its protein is CAWSEGFGYTF.

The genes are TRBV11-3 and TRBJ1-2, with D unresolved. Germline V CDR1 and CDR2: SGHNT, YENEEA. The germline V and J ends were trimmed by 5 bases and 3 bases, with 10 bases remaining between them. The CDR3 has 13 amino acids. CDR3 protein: CASSETSDYGYTF. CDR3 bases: TGTGCCAGCAGCGAGACAAGTGACTATGGCTACACCTTC.

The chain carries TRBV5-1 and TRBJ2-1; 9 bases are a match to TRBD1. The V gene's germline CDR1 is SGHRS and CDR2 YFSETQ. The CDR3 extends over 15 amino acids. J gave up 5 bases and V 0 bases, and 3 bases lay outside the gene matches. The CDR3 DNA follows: TGCGCCAGCAGCTTGGCCGGGACAGGGAACAATGAGCAGTTCTTC. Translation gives CASSLAGTGNNEQFF.

In DNA, the CDR3 is TGTGCCAGCAGCTTCCTTATAGGGGAGCAGTACTTC. It encodes CASSFLIGEQYF. The V and J genes are TRBV7-2 and TRBJ2-7; D unclear. The germline gives CDR1 SGHTA, CDR2 FQGNSA. The CDR3 runs to 12 residues. V shed 3 bases and J shed 7 bases, with 10 bases lying between them.

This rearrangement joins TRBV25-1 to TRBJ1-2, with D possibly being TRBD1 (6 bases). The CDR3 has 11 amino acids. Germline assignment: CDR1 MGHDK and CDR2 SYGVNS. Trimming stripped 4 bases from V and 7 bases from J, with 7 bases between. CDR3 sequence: CASSGGLGYTF. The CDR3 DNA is TGTGCCAGCAGTGGGGGGCTTGGCTACACCTTC.

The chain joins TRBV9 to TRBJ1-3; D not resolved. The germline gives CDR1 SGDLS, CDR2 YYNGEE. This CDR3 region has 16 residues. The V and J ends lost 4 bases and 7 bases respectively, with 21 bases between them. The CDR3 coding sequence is TGTGCCAGCAGCCCCGGTCCCAAGGTTTTATCCAACACCATATATTTT. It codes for CASSPGPKVLSNTIYF.

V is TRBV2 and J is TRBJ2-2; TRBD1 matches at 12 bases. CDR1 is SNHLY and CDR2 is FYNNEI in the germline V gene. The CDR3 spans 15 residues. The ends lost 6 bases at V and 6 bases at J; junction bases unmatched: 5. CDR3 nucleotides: TGTGCCAGCAGCAGGGACAGGGGGCGCGCCGGGGAGCTGTTTTTT. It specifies CASSRDRGRAGELFF. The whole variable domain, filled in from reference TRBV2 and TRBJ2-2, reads EPEVTQTPSHQVTQMGQEVILRCVPISNHLYFYWYRQILGQKVEFLVSFYNNEISEKSEIFDDQFSVERPDGSNFTLKIRSTKLEDSAMYFCASSRDRGRAGELFFGEGSRLTVL.

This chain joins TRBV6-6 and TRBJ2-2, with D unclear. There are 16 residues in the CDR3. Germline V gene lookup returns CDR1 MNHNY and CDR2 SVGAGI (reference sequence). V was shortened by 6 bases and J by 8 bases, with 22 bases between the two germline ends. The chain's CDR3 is CASRKLSQNSLGELFF. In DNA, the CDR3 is TGTGCCAGCAGAAAGTTGTCTCAGAACTCCTTGGGGGAGCTGTTTTTT.

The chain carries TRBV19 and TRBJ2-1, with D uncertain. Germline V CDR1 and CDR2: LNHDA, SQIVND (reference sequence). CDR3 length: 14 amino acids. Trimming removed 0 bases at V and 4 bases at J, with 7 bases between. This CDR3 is CASSIEPVYNEQFF. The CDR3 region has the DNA TGTGCCAGTAGTATAGAACCCGTATACAATGAGCAGTTCTTC.

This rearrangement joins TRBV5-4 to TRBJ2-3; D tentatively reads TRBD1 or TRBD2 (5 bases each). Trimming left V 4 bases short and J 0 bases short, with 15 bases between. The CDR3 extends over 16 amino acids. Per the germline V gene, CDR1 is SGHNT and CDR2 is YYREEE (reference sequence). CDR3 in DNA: TGTGCCAGCAGCCGGGTGGGGGAGACTAGCACAGATACGCAGTATTTT. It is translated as CASSRVGETSTDTQYF.

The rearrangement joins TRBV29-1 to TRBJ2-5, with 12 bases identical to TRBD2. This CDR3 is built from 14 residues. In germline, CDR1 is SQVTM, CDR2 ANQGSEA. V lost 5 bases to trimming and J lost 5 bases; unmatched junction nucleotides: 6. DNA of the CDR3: TGCAGCGTTCTGCCTAGCGGGGGGGGTGAGACCCAGTACTTC. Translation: CSVLPSGGGETQYF.

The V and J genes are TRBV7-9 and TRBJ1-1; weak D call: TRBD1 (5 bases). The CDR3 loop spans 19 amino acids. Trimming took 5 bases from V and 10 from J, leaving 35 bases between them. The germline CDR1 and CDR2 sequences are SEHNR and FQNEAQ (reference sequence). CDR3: CASSPRTGGGVDGPLGAFF. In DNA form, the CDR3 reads TGTGCCAGCAGCCCTCGAACGGGGGGTGGGGTTGATGGTCCTCTCGGAGCTTTCTTT.

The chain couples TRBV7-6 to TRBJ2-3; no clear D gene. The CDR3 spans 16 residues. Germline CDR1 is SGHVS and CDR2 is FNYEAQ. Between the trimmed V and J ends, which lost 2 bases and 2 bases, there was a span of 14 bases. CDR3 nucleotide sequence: TGTGCCAGCAGCTTACTAGAACAAAGACACACAGATACGCAGTATTTT. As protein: CASSLLEQRHTDTQYF.

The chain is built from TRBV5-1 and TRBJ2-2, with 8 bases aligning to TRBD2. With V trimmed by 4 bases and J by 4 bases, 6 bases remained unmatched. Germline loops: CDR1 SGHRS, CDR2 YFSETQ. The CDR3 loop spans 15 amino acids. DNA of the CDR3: TGCGCCAGCAGCCCTCGGACTAGCAGCACCGGGGAGCTGTTTTTT. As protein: CASSPRTSSTGELFF.

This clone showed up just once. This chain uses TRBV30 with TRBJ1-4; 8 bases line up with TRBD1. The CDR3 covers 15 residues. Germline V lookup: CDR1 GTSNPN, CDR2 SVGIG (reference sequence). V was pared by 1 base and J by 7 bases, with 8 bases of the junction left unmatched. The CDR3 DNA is TGTGCCTGGAGTGCAACAACAGGGGGGGGTGAAAAACTGTTTTTT. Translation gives CAWSATTGGGEKLFF. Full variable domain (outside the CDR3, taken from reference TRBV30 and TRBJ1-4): SQTIHQWPATLVQPVGSPLSLECTVEGTSNPNLYWYRQAAGRGLQLLFYSVGIGQISSEVPQNLSASRPQDRQFILSSKKLLLSDSGFYLCAWSATTGGGEKLFFGSGTQLSVL.

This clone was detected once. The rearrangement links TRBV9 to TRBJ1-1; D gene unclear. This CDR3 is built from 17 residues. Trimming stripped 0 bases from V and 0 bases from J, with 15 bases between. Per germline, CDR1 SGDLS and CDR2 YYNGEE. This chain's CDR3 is CASSVDPPEGLNTEAFF. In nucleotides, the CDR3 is TGTGCCAGCAGCGTAGACCCCCCGGAGGGCCTGAACACTGAAGCTTTCTTT.

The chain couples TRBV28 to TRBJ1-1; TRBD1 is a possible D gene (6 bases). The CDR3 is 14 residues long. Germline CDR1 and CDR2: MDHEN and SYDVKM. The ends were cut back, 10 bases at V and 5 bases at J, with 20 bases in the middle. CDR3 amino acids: CATLLQGRLTEAFF. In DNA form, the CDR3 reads TGTGCCACCCTCCTACAGGGACGGTTAACTGAAGCTTTCTTT.

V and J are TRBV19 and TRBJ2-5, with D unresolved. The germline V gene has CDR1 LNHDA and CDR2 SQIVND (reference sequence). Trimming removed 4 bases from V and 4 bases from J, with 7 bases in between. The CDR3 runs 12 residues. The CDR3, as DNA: TGTGCCAGTAGTAGGAGAAGAGAGACCCAGTACTTC. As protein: CASSRRRETQYF.

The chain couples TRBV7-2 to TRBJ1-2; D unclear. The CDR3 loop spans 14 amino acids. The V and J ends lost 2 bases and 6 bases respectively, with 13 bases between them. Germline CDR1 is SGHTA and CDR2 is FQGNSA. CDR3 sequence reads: CASSLNAISNGYTF. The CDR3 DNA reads TGTGCCAGCAGCTTAAACGCTATATCCAATGGCTACACCTTC.

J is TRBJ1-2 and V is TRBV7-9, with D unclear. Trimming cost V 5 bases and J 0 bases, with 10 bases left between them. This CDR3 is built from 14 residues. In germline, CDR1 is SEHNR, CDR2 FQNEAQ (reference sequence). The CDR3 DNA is TGTGCCAGCAGCGAAACAGCAGCTAACTATGGCTACACCTTC. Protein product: CASSETAANYGYTF.